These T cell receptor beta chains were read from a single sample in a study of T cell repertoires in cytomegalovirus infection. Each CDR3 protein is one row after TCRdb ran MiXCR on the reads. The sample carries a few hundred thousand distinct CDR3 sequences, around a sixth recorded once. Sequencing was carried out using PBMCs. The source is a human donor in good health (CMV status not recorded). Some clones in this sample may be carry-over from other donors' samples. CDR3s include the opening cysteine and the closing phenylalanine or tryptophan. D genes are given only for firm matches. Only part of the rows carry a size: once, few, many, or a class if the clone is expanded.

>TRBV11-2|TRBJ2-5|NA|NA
TGTGCCAGCAGCCCCCCCGCGGCTCGAGAGACCCAGTACTTC
CASSPPAARETQYF
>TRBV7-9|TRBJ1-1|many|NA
TGTGCCAGCAGCACCCGCCCCTACGAAGCTTTCTTT
CASSTRPYEAFF
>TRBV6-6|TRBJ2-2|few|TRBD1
TGTGCCAGCAGCCCTGGACAGGCGGGCACCGGGGAGCTGTTTTTT
CASSPGQAGTGELFF
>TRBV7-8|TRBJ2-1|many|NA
TGTGCCAGCAGCTTATTTTTGGGTCAGGGACCCTACAATGAGCAGTTCTTC
CASSLFLGQGPYNEQFF
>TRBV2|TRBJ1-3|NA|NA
TGTGCCAGCAGTGATGTAGGGCTGAGCTCTGGAAACACCATATATTTT
CASSDVGLSSGNTIYF
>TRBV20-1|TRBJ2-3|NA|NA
TGCAGTGCTACACTGACTGGCACAGATACGCAGTATTTT
CSATLTGTDTQYF
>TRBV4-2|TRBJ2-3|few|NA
TGTGCCAGCAGCCGTAAAACCCCCACAGATACGCAGTATTTT
CASSRKTPTDTQYF
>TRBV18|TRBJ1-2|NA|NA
TGTGCCAGCTCACCCGTCGGGGGGAATGGCTACACCTTC
CASSPVGGNGYTF
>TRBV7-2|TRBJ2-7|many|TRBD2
TGTGCCAGCAGACTAGCGGGAGGTTCTTACGAGCAGTACTTC
CASRLAGGSYEQYF
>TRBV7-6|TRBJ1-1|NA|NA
TGTGCCTGCAGCCGTGCCTCTCCCTTGAACACTGAAGCTTTCTTT
CACSRASPLNTEAFF
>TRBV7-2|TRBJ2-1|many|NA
TGTGCCAGCAGCTTACGGTTGCTTGAGCAGTTCTTC
CASSLRLLEQFF
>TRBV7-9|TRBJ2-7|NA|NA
TGTGCCAGCAGCCCCGGTGACGGAGGAATCAGCTCCTACGAGCAGTACTTC
CASSPGDGGISSYEQYF
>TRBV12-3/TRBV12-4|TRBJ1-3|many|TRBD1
TGTGCCAGCGCCCGGGGACAGGGAATAACGGGAAACACCATATATTTT
CASARGQGITGNTIYF
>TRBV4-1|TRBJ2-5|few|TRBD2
TGCGCCAGCACCCAACCCAACGGGGGGGGGACCCAGTACTTC
CASTQPNGGGTQYF
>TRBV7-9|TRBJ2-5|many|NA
TGTGCCAGCTCTACAGGGACGGGGATCGGCGCGGAGACCCAGTACTTC
CASSTGTGIGAETQYF
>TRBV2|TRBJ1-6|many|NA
TGTGCCAGCAGAGTTCGGGGGACTGGGACGGGTAATTCACCCCTCCACTTT
CASRVRGTGTGNSPLHF
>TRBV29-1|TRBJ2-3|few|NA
TGCAGCGTCCAAGCCGCAGGGAGAACAGATACGCAGTATTTT
CSVQAAGRTDTQYF